This T cell receptor beta chain was sequenced for a study of blood T cell repertoires in COVID-19. Study overall: Spain, Italy and the United States supplied samples that represented acute and convalescent COVID-19.

The CDR3 loop spans 14 amino acids. Germline V CDR1 and CDR2: GTSNPN, SVGIG (reference sequence). V lost 0 bases and J 5 bases, leaving 11 bases between the germline ends. Produced via immunoSEQ multiplex PCR; TCRdb's table is partial and in-frame only. The sample contains tens of thousands of clones, 70% to 85% of which appear only once. The clonotype was recovered from a man aged 55 to 69 with acute or convalescent COVID-19. The sample was peripheral blood. The rearrangement joins TRBV30 to TRBJ1-5; D not certain. The CDR3 DNA reads as TGTGCCTGGAGTGTAACCGGTACCGATCAGCCCCAGCATTTT. Its protein product is CAWSVTGTDQPQHF.